The clone carrying this TCR beta chain has a single count. The antigen remains undetermined. The entry originates in a study of cytomegalovirus exposure and HLA in healthy donors. General study findings and limits: Overall, approximately 150 TCR beta chains were annotated as cytomegalovirus-associated. Follow-up analysis later connected one missense variant in DCLRE1C with trimming of TCR beta V- and J-genes.

Primers included in the PCR were 60 Vbeta and 13 Jbeta primers. Using immunoSEQ multiplex PCR, the repertoire was profiled, and TCRdb retains in-frame clones only, with some absent. The table shows 150,000 to 170,000 clones, with under 85% occurring only once. CDR1 and CDR2 from the germline V gene are SNHLY and FYNNEI. The CDR3 extends over 12 amino acids. The V and J ends lost 7 bases and 4 bases, in that order; junction bases with no gene match: 4. This clonotype originated in a man between 18 and 35 years old in good health and CMV-seronegative. The J gene is TRBJ2-7, the V gene TRBV2, with 7 bases matching TRBD1. The material sequenced was PBMCs. Here the CDR3 DNA reads TGTGCCAGCACCGTACAGGGGTACGAGCAGTACGTC. Its translation is CASTVQGYEQYV.